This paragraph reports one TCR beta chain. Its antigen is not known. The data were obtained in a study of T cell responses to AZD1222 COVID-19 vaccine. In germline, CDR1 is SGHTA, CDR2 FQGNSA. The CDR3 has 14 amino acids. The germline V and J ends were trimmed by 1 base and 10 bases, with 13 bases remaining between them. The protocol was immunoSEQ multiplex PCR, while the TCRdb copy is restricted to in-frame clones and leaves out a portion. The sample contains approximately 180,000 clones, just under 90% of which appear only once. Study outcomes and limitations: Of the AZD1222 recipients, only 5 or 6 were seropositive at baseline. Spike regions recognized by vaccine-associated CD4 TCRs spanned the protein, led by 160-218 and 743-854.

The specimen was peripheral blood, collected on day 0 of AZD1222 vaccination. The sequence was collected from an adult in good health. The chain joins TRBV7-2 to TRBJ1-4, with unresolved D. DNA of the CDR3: TGTGCCAGCAGCTTAGATCGGCAGATTGGAAAACTGTTTTTT. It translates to CASSLDRQIGKLFF.